This T cell receptor (beta chain) was profiled in a study of blood T cell repertoires in COVID-19. Study-wide background: Specimens from acute and convalescent COVID-19 originated in the United States, Italy and Spain. Sample material is recorded as cDNA or gDNA derived from T cells, B-cell-depleted T cells, or PBMCs.

This table comes from immunoSEQ multiplex PCR, and its TCRdb copy is limited to in-frame clones, with some not included. The sample shows 90,000 to 130,000 clones, roughly 80% of them seen only once. Germline V lookup: CDR1 LNHDA, CDR2 SQIVND (reference sequence). The CDR3 loop spans 15 amino acids. With 6 bases removed from V and 5 bases from J, the gap between germline ends came to 16 bases. Sequenced: peripheral blood. The chain is built from TRBV19 and TRBJ1-4; D gene unclear. This TCR derives from a woman in her sixties with acute or convalescent COVID-19. CDR3 in DNA: TGTGCCAGTAGCCTCTGGGCTCACCTGAATGAAAAACTGTTTTTT. Protein: CASSLWAHLNEKLFF.